One sample yielded the 18 T cell receptor beta chains listed below, sequenced in a study of T-cell memory formation after mild COVID-19. Each CDR3 protein gets one entry after TCRdb re-called the 5' RACE reads with MiXCR. The sample shows about 240,000 distinct CDR3 sequences, 9.4% of them seen only once. The sequencing sample was made of PBMCs or a T cell subset sorted from them (not recorded which). These receptors all come from a man aged 18 to 30 who had mild COVID-19 (a few samples of this study predate the infection). Cell type and time point are not known.

This clonotype was counted a few times. The chain joins TRBV12-3 or TRBV12-4 to TRBJ2-1, with 7 bases identical to TRBD2. This CDR3 has 15 residues. J gave up 4 bases and V 3 bases, and 6 bases lay outside the gene matches. The CDR3: CASSLGGTAYNEQFF. The CDR3 nucleotides read TGTGCCAGCAGTTTGGGGGGGACGGCTTACAATGAGCAGTTCTTC.

This clonotype has more than one count but fewer than ten. This chain joins TRBV9 and TRBJ1-5, with D tentatively TRBD1 (5 bases). Deletions cut 3 bases from V and 6 bases from J, with 10 bases between. The CDR3 is 13 amino acids. The germline CDR1 and CDR2 sequences are SGDLS and YYNGEE. In nucleotides, the CDR3 is TGTGCCAGCAGCGACGGGGGAGGTCAGCCCCAGCATTTT. This gives the protein CASSDGGGQPQHF.

The CDR3 nucleotides are TGTGCCATCAGTGGCCGTTTAGCGAAGAAAGAGACCCAGTACTTC. It yields the protein CAISGRLAKKETQYF. The V and J genes are TRBV10-3 and TRBJ2-5, with D maybe TRBD2 (5 bases). The CDR3 consists of 15 residues. Trimming left V 4 bases short and J 3 bases short, with 15 bases between. The germline CDR1 and CDR2 sequences are ENHRY and SYGVKD.

This clonotype occurred many times. This sequence joins TRBV4-1 and TRBJ1-4; no definite D call. Trimming removed 1 base from V and 8 bases from J, with 11 bases in between. This CDR3 comprises 14 residues. Per the germline V gene, CDR1 is MGHRA and CDR2 is YSYEKL. DNA of the CDR3: TGCGCCAGCAGCCAAGTGGGGATATCAGAAAAACTGTTTTTT. Translated, it gives CASSQVGISEKLFF.

This clonotype was observed a handful of times. The chain links TRBV4-2 to TRBJ1-6; the D gene is possibly TRBD1 (5 bases). The CDR3 contains 16 residues. Germline loops: CDR1 LGHNA, CDR2 YNFKEQ. With 3 bases removed from V and 0 bases from J, the gap between germline ends came to 9 bases. The CDR3 sequence: CASSQGESSYNSPLHF. For the CDR3, the DNA is TGTGCCAGCAGCCAGGGGGAAAGCTCCTATAATTCACCCCTCCACTTT.

The V call is TRBV7-3, the J call TRBJ2-5; tentatively, D is TRBD1 (6 bases). The CDR3 runs to 15 residues. CDR1 and CDR2 (germline): SGHTA, FQGTGA. The V and J ends lost 5 bases and 2 bases respectively, with 15 bases between them. CDR3 sequence: CASSRSGGQQETQYF. Here the CDR3 DNA reads TGTGCCAGCAGCCGGTCGGGTGGACAGCAAGAGACCCAGTACTTC.

A few counts support this clonotype. This chain uses TRBV24-1 with TRBJ2-5, with D possibly being TRBD1 (5 bases). The germline V and J ends were trimmed by 4 bases and 2 bases, with 13 bases remaining between them. This CDR3 region has 15 residues. CDR1 KGHDR and CDR2 SFDVKD come from the germline V gene. CDR3 sequence: CATSEGARAQETQYF. The CDR3 nucleotides read TGTGCCACCAGTGAGGGTGCCAGGGCTCAAGAGACCCAGTACTTC.

The genes are TRBV2 and TRBJ1-2; TRBD1 matches 7 bases. V gave up 11 bases and J gave up 4 bases; unmatched junction bases: 16. Germline V gives CDR1 SNHLY, CDR2 FYNNEI. This CDR3 contains 15 residues. CDR3 residues: CAFGQAPPRTYGYTF. CDR3 sequence (DNA): TGTGCCTTCGGACAGGCGCCACCAAGGACCTATGGCTACACCTTC.

This chain's CDR3 is CASSYSLVWGQNGELFF. The CDR3 nucleotides read TGTGCCAGCAGTTACTCCCTTGTGTGGGGGCAGAACGGGGAGCTGTTTTTT. This chain links TRBV6-5 with TRBJ2-2, with D perhaps TRBD1 (6 bases). V was pared by 0 bases and J by 7 bases, with 18 bases between. The CDR3 is 17 residues long. CDR1 and CDR2 (germline): MNHEY, SVGAGI.

The table lists this clonotype with many counts. J is TRBJ2-3 and V is TRBV12-3 or TRBV12-4, with D maybe TRBD2 (6 bases). CDR3 length: 13 residues. Trimming pared 6 bases from V and 7 bases from J, leaving 14 bases between. CDR3 protein: CASSPVLANTQYF. CDR3 DNA: TGTGCCAGCAGCCCCGTCCTAGCGAATACGCAGTATTTT.

This clonotype was counted a few times. The genes are TRBV4-2 and TRBJ2-7, with D unclear. This CDR3 region has 14 residues. V gave up 0 bases and J gave up 6 bases, with 12 bases separating them. The germline V gene encodes CDR1 LGHNA and CDR2 YNFKEQ. CDR3: CASSQDLGEREQYF. The CDR3 nucleotides are TGTGCCAGCAGCCAAGATCTAGGTGAACGCGAGCAGTACTTC.

The chain joins TRBV2 to TRBJ1-2, with 8 bases that match TRBD1. Germline V gene lookup returns CDR1 SNHLY and CDR2 FYNNEI. The CDR3 runs to 16 residues. J gave up 6 bases and V 5 bases, and 14 bases lay outside the gene matches. The CDR3 region is CASSYLGQGAWNGYTF. In DNA form, the CDR3 reads TGTGCCAGCAGTTATCTGGGGCAGGGGGCCTGGAATGGCTACACCTTC. The full variable domain, in which reference TRBV2 and TRBJ1-2 provide the parts outside the CDR3, is EPEVTQTPSHQVTQMGQEVILRCVPISNHLYFYWYRQILGQKVEFLVSFYNNEISEKSEIFDDQFSVERPDGSNFTLKIRSTKLEDSAMYFCASSYLGQGAWNGYTFGSGTRLTVV.

Only a few counts were recorded for this clonotype. The gene calls are TRBV24-1 and TRBJ2-1; 7 bases agree with TRBD1. Germline V lookup: CDR1 KGHDR, CDR2 SFDVKD. Losses at the gene ends were 5 bases for V and 0 bases for J; bases not matched to a gene: 6. The CDR3 loop spans 16 amino acids. CDR3: CATSAYRGSSYNEQFF. CDR3 in DNA: TGTGCCACCAGTGCTTACAGGGGAAGCTCCTACAATGAGCAGTTCTTC.

V and J are TRBV7-2 and TRBJ2-4; TRBD2 matches 10 bases. V lost 2 bases to trimming and J lost 9 bases; unmatched junction nucleotides: 4. Germline assignment: CDR1 SGHTA and CDR2 FQGNSA. The CDR3 extends over 14 amino acids. The CDR3 reads CASSLQRGGGIQYF. The CDR3 coding sequence is TGTGCCAGCAGCTTACAGCGGGGGGGCGGCATTCAGTACTTC.

The chain joins TRBV7-6 to TRBJ2-5; D is undetermined. The CDR3 has 13 amino acids. The germline gives CDR1 SGHVS, CDR2 FNYEAQ. Trimming took 0 bases from V and 6 from J, leaving 8 bases between them. The CDR3 DNA reads TGTGCCAGCAGCTTAGCACTGCTTCAGACCCAGTACTTC. It yields the protein CASSLALLQTQYF.

In DNA, the CDR3 is TGCAGTGCCCCTAGCTTGGGCAGGAGAGGAAACTATGGCTACACCTTC. Encoded protein: CSAPSLGRRGNYGYTF. This chain links TRBV20-1 with TRBJ1-2; D remains ambiguous. V dropped 6 bases and J dropped 2 bases, with 22 bases sitting between them. Germline V gene data show CDR1 as DFQATT and CDR2 as SNEGSKA (reference sequence). The CDR3 loop spans 16 amino acids.

The V call is TRBV18, the J call TRBJ1-5, with TRBD1 matching 11 bases. CDR3 length: 15 residues. Germline V gene data show CDR1 as KGHSH and CDR2 as LQKENI. With V trimmed by 3 bases and J by 6 bases, 4 bases remained unmatched. For the CDR3, the DNA is TGTGCCAGCTCACCGGGACAGGGGGAAAGTCAGCCCCAGCATTTT. Translated, it gives CASSPGQGESQPQHF.

Many counts were recorded for this clonotype. The chain links TRBV6-2 or TRBV6-3 to TRBJ1-2, with D hard to call. The CDR3 extends over 16 amino acids. The V and J ends lost 5 bases and 6 bases respectively, with 22 bases between them. Germline V gene sequence: CDR1 MNHEY, CDR2 SVGEGT. This chain's CDR3 is CASSPRIEGWGDGYTF. Here the CDR3 DNA reads TGTGCCAGCAGTCCCCGGATTGAGGGCTGGGGAGATGGCTACACCTTC.